This TCR beta chain was profiled in a study of cytomegalovirus exposure and HLA in healthy donors. 60 Vbeta and 13 Jbeta primers were used in PCR. TCRdb's copy holds only in-frame clones and misses some; the assay was immunoSEQ multiplex PCR. The sample lists around 150,000 clones; approximately 79% were seen once. Between the trimmed V and J ends, which lost 3 bases and 8 bases, there was a span of 11 bases. The CDR3 runs to 12 residues. CDR1 and CDR2 from the germline V gene are SGHNT and YYREEE (reference sequence). The sample comprised PBMCs. V is TRBV5-4 and J is TRBJ1-1, with D perhaps TRBD1 (6 bases). This sequence originates from a man in his forties in good health and CMV-seropositive. The CDR3 DNA follows: TGTGCCAGCAGCTCAGGGGCTTGGGAAGCTTTCTTT. Translation gives CASSSGAWEAFF.